Shown below are 5 T cell receptor beta chains from a single sample sequenced in a study of T cell responses to AZD1222 COVID-19 vaccine. Assay used: immunoSEQ multiplex PCR; TCRdb lists only in-frame clones, some missing. The table shows 25,000 to 35,000 clones, with 90% to 95% occurring only once. The source material was peripheral blood, sampled on day 0 of AZD1222 vaccination. These receptor sequences come from an adult in good health.

The CDR3 region is CASSLEGLGPNEQFF. CDR3 sequence (DNA): TGCGCCAGCAGCTTGGAAGGGTTGGGGCCAAATGAGCAGTTCTTC. V and J are TRBV5-1 and TRBJ2-1; weak D call: TRBD1 (5 bases). This CDR3 has 15 amino acids. Germline assignment: CDR1 SGHRS and CDR2 YFSETQ. Trimming pared 0 bases from V and 7 bases from J, leaving 14 bases between.

The chain combines TRBV29-1 with TRBJ2-7; no clear D gene. This CDR3 comprises 12 residues. V was shortened by 6 bases and J by 0 bases, with 9 bases between the two germline ends. Germline CDR1 is SQVTM and CDR2 is ANQGSEA. The CDR3 sequence is CSVQEISYEQYF. The CDR3, as DNA: TGCAGCGTCCAAGAAATCTCCTACGAGCAGTACTTC.

This sequence joins TRBV30 and TRBJ1-2; TRBD1 agrees at 10 bases. V lost 0 bases, J lost 4 bases, and 14 bases stayed unmatched. This CDR3 has 18 amino acids. Germline CDR1 GTSNPN, CDR2 SVGIG (reference sequence). The CDR3 sequence is CAWSVLLTGGSSGYGYTF. The DNA for the CDR3 is TGTGCCTGGAGTGTACTGTTGACAGGGGGCTCTTCGGGCTATGGCTACACCTTC.

This clone appeared a few times. The J gene is TRBJ1-5, the V gene TRBV24-1, with 9 positions matching TRBD1. V was clipped by 9 bases and J by 0 bases; unmatched bases: 5. The CDR3 is 15 residues long. Germline V CDR1 and CDR2: KGHDR, SFDVKD. The DNA for the CDR3 is TGTGCCACCGTCGGACAGGGGTCTAGCAATCAGCCCCAGCATTTT. It translates to CATVGQGSSNQPQHF.

This chain joins TRBV5-5 and TRBJ2-3, with no clear D. The ends were cut back, 0 bases at V and 0 bases at J, with 8 bases in the middle. The CDR3 has 15 residues. Germline V lookup: CDR1 SGHKS, CDR2 YYEKEE (reference sequence). CDR3 DNA sequence: TGTGCCAGCAGCTTGGAGGCTGCTAGCACAGATACGCAGTATTTT. It specifies CASSLEAASTDTQYF.